This T cell receptor beta chain was recorded in a study of blood T cell repertoires in COVID-19. About the study: Sources were T cells, B-cell-depleted T cells, or PBMCs; the material itself was cDNA or gDNA.

The V gene end was trimmed by 2 bases and the J gene end by 2 bases; junction bases not matched to a gene: 6. Germline V gene lookup returns CDR1 SGHDN and CDR2 FVKESK. CDR3 length: 17 residues. Only one count was recorded for this clone. Method: immunoSEQ multiplex PCR; TCRdb's copy keeps in-frame clones and lacks some. Of 55,000 or so clones listed, roughly 89% were seen once; the top ten hold approximately 3.6%. This clonotype was obtained from a middle-aged man with COVID-19, enrolled during active disease. Sequenced material: peripheral blood. The chain employs TRBV14 and TRBJ2-5; 12 bases line up with TRBD2. The CDR3 DNA reads TGTGCCAGCAGCCAAAGACTGGGGACTAGCGGGCAAGAGACCCAGTACTTC. Its translation is CASSQRLGTSGQETQYF.